This T cell receptor beta chain was retrieved from a study of blood T cell repertoires in COVID-19. This CDR3 has 14 residues. CDR1 SGHTA and CDR2 FQGNSA come from the germline V gene. The V end lost 7 bases, the J end lost 4 bases, and 17 bases lay between the germline ends. Sequenced by immunoSEQ multiplex PCR; TCRdb stores in-frame clones only, minus some. The sample records some 200,000 clones, 85% being singletons. The rearrangement joins TRBV7-2 to TRBJ2-7, with D perhaps matching TRBD2 (5 bases). This TCR was recovered from a man aged 45-65 years who had recovered from COVID-19. What was sequenced was peripheral blood. CDR3 bases: TGTGCCAGCACCCAATCAGGCGGCGGGTACGAGCAGTACTTC. Translation gives CASTQSGGGYEQYF.